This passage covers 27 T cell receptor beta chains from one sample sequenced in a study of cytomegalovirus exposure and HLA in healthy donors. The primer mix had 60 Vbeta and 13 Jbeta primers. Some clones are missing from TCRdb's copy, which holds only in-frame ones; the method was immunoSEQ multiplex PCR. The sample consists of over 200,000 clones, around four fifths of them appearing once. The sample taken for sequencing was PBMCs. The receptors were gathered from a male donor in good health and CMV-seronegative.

The CDR3 loop is CASSESEDSGTEAFF. The CDR3, as DNA: TGCGCCAGCAGTGAGTCGGAGGACAGTGGCACTGAAGCTTTCTTT. The rearrangement links TRBV10-1 to TRBJ1-1, with a possible D match to TRBD1 (6 bases). CDR1 and CDR2 (germline): WNHNN, SYGVQD (reference sequence). The V end was cut by 0 bases, the J end by 4 bases, with 12 bases between. The CDR3 covers 15 residues.

CDR3 in DNA: TGTGCCAGCAGTTACGGGACTAGCGGGATCAACAATGAGCAGTTCTTC. Protein: CASSYGTSGINNEQFF. The chain recombines TRBV5-4 with TRBJ2-1; 13 bases agree with TRBD2. V lost 5 bases to trimming and J lost 5 bases; unmatched junction nucleotides: 7. The CDR3 is 16 residues long. The germline gives CDR1 SGHNT, CDR2 YYREEE (reference sequence).

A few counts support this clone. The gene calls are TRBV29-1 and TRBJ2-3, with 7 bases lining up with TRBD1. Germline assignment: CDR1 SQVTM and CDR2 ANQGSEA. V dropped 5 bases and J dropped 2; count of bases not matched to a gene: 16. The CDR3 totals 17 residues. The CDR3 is CSVSINRGARFTDTQYF. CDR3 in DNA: TGCAGCGTTAGTATAAACAGGGGCGCTCGTTTCACAGATACGCAGTATTTT.

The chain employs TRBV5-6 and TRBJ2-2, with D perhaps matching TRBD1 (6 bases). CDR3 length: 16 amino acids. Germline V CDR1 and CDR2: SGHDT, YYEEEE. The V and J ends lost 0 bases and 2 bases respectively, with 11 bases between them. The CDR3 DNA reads TGTGCCAGCAGCTTGGGGCCCAGGGGCAACACCGGGGAGCTGTTTTTT. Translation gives CASSLGPRGNTGELFF.

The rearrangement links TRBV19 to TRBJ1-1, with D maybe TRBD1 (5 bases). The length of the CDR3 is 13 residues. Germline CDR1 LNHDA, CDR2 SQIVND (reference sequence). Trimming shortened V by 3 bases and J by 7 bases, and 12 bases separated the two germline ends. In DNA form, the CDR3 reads TGTGCCAGTAGTATGTCAGGGCGTAATGAAGCTTTCTTT. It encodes CASSMSGRNEAFF.

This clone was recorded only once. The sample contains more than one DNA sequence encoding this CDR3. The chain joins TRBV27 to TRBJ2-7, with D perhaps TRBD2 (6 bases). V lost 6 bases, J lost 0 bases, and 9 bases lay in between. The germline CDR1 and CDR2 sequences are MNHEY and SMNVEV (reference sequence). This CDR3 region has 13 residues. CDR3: CASRRDSSYEQYF. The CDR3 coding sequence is TGTGCCAGCAGGCGGGATAGCTCCTACGAGCAGTACTTC.

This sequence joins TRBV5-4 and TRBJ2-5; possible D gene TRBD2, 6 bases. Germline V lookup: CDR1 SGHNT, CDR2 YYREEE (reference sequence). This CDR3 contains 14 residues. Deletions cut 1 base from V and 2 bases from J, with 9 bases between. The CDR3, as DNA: TGTGCCAGCAGCTTGATCCGGGAGCAAGAGACCCAGTACTTC. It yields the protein CASSLIREQETQYF.

Here the CDR3 reads CASSLVPFTGELFF. DNA of the CDR3: TGCGCCAGCAGCTTGGTTCCCTTCACCGGGGAGCTGTTTTTT. This chain links TRBV5-1 with TRBJ2-2; D gene unclear. In germline, CDR1 is SGHRS, CDR2 YFSETQ. With 0 bases removed from V and 4 bases from J, the gap between germline ends came to 7 bases. The CDR3 contains 14 residues. Using reference TRBV5-1 and TRBJ2-2 for the parts outside the CDR3, the full variable domain is KAGVTQTPRYLIKTRGQQVTLSCSPISGHRSVSWYQQTPGQGLQFLFEYFSETQRNKGNFPGRFSGRQFSNSRSEMNVSTLELGDSALYLCASSLVPFTGELFFGEGSRLTVL.

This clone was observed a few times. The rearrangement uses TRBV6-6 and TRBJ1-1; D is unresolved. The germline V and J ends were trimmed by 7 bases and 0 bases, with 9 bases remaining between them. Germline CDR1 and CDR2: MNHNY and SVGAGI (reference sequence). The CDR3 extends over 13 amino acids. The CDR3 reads CASIASLNTEAFF. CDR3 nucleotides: TGTGCCAGCATCGCCAGTCTGAACACTGAAGCTTTCTTT.

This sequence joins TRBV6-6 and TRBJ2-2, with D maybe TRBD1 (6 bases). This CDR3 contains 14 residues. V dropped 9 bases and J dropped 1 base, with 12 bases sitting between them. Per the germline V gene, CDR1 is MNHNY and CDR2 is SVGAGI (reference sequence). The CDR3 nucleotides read TGTGCCAGTGGGGGACACTTGAACACCGGGGAGCTGTTTTTT. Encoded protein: CASGGHLNTGELFF.

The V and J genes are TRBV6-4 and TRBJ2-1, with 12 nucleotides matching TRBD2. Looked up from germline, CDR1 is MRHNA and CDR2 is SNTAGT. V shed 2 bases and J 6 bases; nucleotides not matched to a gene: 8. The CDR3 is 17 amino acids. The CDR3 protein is CASSDTTLAGGRNEQFF. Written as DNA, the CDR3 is TGTGCCAGCAGTGACACCACCCTAGCGGGAGGGCGCAATGAGCAGTTCTTC.

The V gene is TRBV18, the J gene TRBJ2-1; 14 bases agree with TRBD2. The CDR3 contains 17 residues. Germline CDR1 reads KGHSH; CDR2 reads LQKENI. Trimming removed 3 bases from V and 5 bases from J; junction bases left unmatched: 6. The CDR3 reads CASSPTRTSGGNNEQFF. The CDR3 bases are TGTGCCAGCTCACCTACCCGGACTAGCGGGGGGAACAATGAGCAGTTCTTC.

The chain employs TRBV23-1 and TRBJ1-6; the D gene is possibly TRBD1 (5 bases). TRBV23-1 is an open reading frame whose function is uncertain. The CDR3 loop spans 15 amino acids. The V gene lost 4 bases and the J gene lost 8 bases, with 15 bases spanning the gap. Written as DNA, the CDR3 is TGCGCCAGCAGTCGGGATTTAGGGGCGGATTCACCCCTCCACTTT. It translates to CASSRDLGADSPLHF.

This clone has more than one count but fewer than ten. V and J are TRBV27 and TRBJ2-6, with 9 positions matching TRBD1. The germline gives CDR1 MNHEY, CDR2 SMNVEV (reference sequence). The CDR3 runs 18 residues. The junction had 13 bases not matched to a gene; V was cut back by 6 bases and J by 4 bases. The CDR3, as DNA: TGTGCCAGCAGCAACAGGGGGCTATCTCTGGGGGGGGCCAACGTCCTGACTTTC. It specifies CASSNRGLSLGGANVLTF.

The CDR3 loop reads CASSRSGTGAREQYF. Written as DNA, the CDR3 is TGTGCCAGCAGTAGATCCGGGACAGGGGCGAGGGAGCAGTACTTC. V gene TRBV6-1 combines with J gene TRBJ2-5; TRBD1 matches 10 bases. The CDR3 extends over 15 amino acids. V was clipped by 5 bases and J by 11 bases; unmatched bases: 14. The germline CDR1 and CDR2 sequences are MNHNS and SASEGT.

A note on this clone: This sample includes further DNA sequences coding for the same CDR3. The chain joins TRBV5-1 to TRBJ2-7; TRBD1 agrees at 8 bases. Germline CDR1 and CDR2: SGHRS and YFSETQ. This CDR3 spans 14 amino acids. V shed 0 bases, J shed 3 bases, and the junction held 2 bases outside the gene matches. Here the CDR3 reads CASSLGDRIYEQYF. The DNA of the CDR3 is TGCGCCAGCAGCTTGGGGGACAGGATCTACGAGCAGTACTTC. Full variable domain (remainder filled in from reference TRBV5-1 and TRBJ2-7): KAGVTQTPRYLIKTRGQQVTLSCSPISGHRSVSWYQQTPGQGLQFLFEYFSETQRNKGNFPGRFSGRQFSNSRSEMNVSTLELGDSALYLCASSLGDRIYEQYFGPGTRLTVT.

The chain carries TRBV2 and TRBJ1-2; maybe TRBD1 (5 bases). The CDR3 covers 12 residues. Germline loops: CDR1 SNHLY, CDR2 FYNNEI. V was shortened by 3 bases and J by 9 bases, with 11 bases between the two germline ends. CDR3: CASSEAQGSYTF. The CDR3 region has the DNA TGTGCCAGCAGTGAGGCCCAGGGAAGCTACACCTTC. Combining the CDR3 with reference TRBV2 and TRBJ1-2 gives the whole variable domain EPEVTQTPSHQVTQMGQEVILRCVPISNHLYFYWYRQILGQKVEFLVSFYNNEISEKSEIFDDQFSVERPDGSNFTLKIRSTKLEDSAMYFCASSEAQGSYTFGSGTRLTVV.

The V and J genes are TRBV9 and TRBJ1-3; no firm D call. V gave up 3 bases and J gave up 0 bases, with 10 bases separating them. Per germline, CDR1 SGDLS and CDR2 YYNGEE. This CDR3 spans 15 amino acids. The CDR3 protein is CASSGSQASGNTIYF. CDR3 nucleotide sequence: TGTGCCAGCAGCGGTAGTCAAGCCTCTGGAAACACCATATATTTT.

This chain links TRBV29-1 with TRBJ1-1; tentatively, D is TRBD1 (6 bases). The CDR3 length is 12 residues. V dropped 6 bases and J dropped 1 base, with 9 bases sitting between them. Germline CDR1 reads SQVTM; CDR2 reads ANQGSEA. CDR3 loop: CSVGTPNTEAFF. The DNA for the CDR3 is TGCAGCGTCGGGACACCGAACACTGAAGCTTTCTTT.

The CDR3 is CASTTRLAQYF. DNA for the CDR3: TGTGCCAGCACGACTAGGTTGGCGCAGTACTTC. The gene calls are TRBV2 and TRBJ2-7; D is perhaps TRBD2 (6 bases). Trimming left V 7 bases short and J 9 bases short, with 13 bases between. Germline V CDR1 and CDR2: SNHLY, FYNNEI. CDR3 length: 11 residues.

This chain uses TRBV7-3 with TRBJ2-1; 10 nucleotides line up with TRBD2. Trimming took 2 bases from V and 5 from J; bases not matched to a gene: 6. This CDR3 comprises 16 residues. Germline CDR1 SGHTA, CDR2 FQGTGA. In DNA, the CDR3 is TGTGCCAGCAGCTTAGGGTTAGCGGGAGGACACAATGAGCAGTTCTTC. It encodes CASSLGLAGGHNEQFF.

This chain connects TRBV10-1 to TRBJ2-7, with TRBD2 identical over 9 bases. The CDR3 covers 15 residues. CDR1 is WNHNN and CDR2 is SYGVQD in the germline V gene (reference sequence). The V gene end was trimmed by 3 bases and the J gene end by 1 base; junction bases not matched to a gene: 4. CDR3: CASSELAGLSYEQYF. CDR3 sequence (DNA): TGCGCCAGCAGTGAACTAGCGGGTCTTTCCTACGAGCAGTACTTC.

The CDR3 DNA follows: TGTGCCAGCAGTTTATTGAGTAGGGGTCGGACCGGGGAGCTGTTTTTT. Its protein is CASSLLSRGRTGELFF. The rearrangement uses TRBV28 and TRBJ2-2; weak D call: TRBD1 (5 bases). This CDR3 has 16 residues. V lost 1 base, J lost 5 bases, and 14 bases lay in between. Germline loops: CDR1 MDHEN, CDR2 SYDVKM.

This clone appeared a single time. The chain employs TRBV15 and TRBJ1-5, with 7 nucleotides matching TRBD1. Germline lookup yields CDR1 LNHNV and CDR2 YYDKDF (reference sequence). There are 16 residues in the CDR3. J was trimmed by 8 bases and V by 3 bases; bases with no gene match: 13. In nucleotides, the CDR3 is TGTGCCACCAGCAGGGGAGAGATAAGCAGGGGGGAGCCCCAGCATTTT. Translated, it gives CATSRGEISRGEPQHF.

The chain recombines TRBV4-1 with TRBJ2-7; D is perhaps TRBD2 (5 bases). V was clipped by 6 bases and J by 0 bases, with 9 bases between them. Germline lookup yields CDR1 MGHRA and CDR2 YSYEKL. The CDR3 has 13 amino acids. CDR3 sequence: CASSPSRSYEQYF. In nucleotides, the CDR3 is TGCGCCAGCAGTCCTAGCCGCTCCTACGAGCAGTACTTC.

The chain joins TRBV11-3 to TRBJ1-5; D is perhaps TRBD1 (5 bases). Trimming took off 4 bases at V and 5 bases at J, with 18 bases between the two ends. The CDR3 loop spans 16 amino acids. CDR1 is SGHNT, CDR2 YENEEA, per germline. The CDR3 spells CASSSTGGFGHQPQHF. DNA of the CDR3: TGTGCCAGCAGCTCAACCGGGGGGTTTGGGCATCAGCCCCAGCATTTT.

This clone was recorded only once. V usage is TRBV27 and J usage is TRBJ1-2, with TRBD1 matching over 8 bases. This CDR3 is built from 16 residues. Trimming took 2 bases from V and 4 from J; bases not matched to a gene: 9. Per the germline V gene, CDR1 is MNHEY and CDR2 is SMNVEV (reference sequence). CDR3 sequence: CASSLRSGGAGYGYTF. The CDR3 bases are TGTGCCAGCAGTTTAAGGTCAGGGGGCGCAGGCTATGGCTACACCTTC.